The source of this T cell receptor (beta chain) is a study of CD8 T cells in Susac syndrome. V lost 5 bases and J 3 bases, leaving 14 bases between the germline ends. Germline V gene lookup returns CDR1 SGHTA and CDR2 FQGNSA. The CDR3 sequence is 14 residues long. The RNA input was about 0.5 to 1 ug, and it was reverse transcribed with random hexamers. The immunoSEQ assay covered 54 Vbeta and 13 Jbeta segments for CDR3. MiXCR, applied by TCRdb to the immunoSEQ multiplex PCR reads, yields one record per CDR3 protein. The data contain a few hundred thousand distinct CDR3 sequences, about 95% of them singletons.

The sequenced sample was CD4+ T cells from PBMCs. The chain uses TRBV7-2 and TRBJ2-7; D is perhaps TRBD1 (5 bases). This sequence originates from a human donor with multiple sclerosis. CDR3 DNA: TGTGCCAGCAGCCCAGGGAACTCCTTCTACGAGCAGTACTTC. This codes for CASSPGNSFYEQYF.